The source of this TCR beta chain is a study of blood T cell repertoires in COVID-19 (TCRdb year 2020). About the study as a whole: Samples covering the acute and convalescent phases of COVID-19 were provided by collaborators in the United States, Italy and Spain. A freely available public database, intended as a resource for researchers studying the immune response to SARS-CoV-2, is where the repertoires were released. The prospective study material was composed of cDNA or gDNA derived from T cells, B-cell-depleted T cells, or PBMCs. Samples were obtained from the ongoing ImmuneRACE study (first 160 participants) and from about 1,300 subjects provided by 6 global collaborators. Sample metadata almost always included a de-identified subject ID, COVID-19 status, age in years and sex. Where available, HLA class I and class II types were obtained from metadata supplied by the sample provider rather than from assay-based typing. The dataset comprised deeply sampled blood TCRbeta repertoires from subjects exposed to, actively infected with, or recovered from COVID-19.

In regard to this clone: Its antigen is still unknown. Nothing much larger sits one base from this clone, and base qualities are not available.

The study at large found these results: How much clinical and demographic metadata was included differed by source and by participant, and the metadata was provided uncurated.

Each collaborating institution followed its own protocols to collect whole blood in K2EDTA tubes. For TCRbeta analysis, collaborator samples were shipped as frozen whole blood, as isolated PBMCs, or as DNA extracted from either sample type. CDR1 and CDR2, looked up from the germline V gene, are LGHNA and YNFKEQ. V is trimmed back by 1 base and J by 8 bases, and the junction contains 11 bases that no gene match accounts for. The CDR3 covers 17 residues, taking in both the cysteine and the phenylalanine. Only CDR3 DNA is held: 51 bases, read in frame from base 1. TCRbeta CDR3 regions were amplified from genomic DNA using the immunoSEQ Assay, a bias-controlled multiplex PCR. The study's own analysis went as follows. The number of nucleated cells in each sample was estimated by amplification of reference gene primers within the assay. To quantify the absolute abundance of each unique TCRbeta CDR3 rearrangement, sequence reads were collapsed and filtered. For each sample, productive Simpson clonality was calculated as the square root of Simpson's diversity index over productive rearrangements. The table comes from immuneACCESS by way of TCRdb, which keeps in-frame sequences with V and J called. Part of the clones is missing from these tables; in studies checked, under half for an unresolved V gene and the rest for unknown reasons. V, J and clone size were drawn from that table, and D and trimming were deduced from the DNA. The table for this sample lists 200,000 to 300,000 clones; about 88% of them were counted only once. The ten top clones hold roughly 2% of the sample.

The TCR sequence derives from a man aged 30-40 years with active or convalescent COVID-19. The chain links TRBV4-2 with TRBJ1-5; 10 middle bases align to TRBD1. The sequencing input was peripheral blood. The CDR3 sequence is CASSQVQSRDRGEPQHF. The nucleotide sequence reads as follows: TGTGCCAGCAGCCAAGTTCAGTCCCGGGACAGGGGAGAGCCCCAGCATTTT.